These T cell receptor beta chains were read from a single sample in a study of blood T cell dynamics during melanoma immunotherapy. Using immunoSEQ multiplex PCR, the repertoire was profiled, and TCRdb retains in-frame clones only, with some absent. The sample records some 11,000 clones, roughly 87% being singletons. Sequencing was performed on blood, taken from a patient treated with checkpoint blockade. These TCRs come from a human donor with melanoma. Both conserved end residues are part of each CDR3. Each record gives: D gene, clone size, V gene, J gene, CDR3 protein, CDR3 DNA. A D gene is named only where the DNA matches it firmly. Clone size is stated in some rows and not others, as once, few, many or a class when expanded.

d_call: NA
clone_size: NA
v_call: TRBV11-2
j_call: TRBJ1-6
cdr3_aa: CASSLDQAAPLHF
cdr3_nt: TGTGCCAGCAGCTTAGATCAGGCGGCACCCCTCCACTTT

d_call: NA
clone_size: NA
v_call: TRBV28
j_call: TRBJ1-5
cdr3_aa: CASMRVAQPQHF
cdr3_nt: TGTGCCAGCATGAGGGTCGCCCAGCCCCAGCATTTT

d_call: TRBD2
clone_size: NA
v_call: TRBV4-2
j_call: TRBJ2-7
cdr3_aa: CASSLSVAGGYEQYF
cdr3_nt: TGTGCCAGCAGCCTGTCGGTAGCGGGAGGATACGAGCAGTACTTC

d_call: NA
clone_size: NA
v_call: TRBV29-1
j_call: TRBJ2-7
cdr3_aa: CSVESEAEQYF
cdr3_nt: TGCAGCGTTGAATCGGAGGCCGAGCAGTACTTC

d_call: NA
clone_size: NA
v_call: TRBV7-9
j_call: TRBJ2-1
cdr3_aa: CASSKRGGSYNEQFF
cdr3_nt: TGTGCCAGCAGCAAACGTGGGGGTAGTTACAATGAGCAGTTCTTC

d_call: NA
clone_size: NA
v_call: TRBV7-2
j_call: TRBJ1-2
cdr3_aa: CASSSPGPLYGYTF
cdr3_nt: TGTGCCAGCAGCTCCCCCGGGCCACTTTATGGCTACACCTTC

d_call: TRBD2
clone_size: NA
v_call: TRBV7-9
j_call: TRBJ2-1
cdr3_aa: CASSPRTSGMRSQFF
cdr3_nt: TGTGCCAGCAGCCCCAGGACTAGCGGGATGAGGTCGCAGTTCTTC

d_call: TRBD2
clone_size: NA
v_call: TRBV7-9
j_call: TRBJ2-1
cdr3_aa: CASSPPRRELNEQFF
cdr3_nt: TGTGCCAGCAGCCCCCCACGGCGGGAGCTCAATGAGCAGTTCTTC

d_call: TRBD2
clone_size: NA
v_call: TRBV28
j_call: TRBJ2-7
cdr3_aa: CASSPLAGGYAEQYF
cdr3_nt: TGTGCCAGCAGTCCACTAGCGGGAGGTTATGCCGAGCAGTACTTC

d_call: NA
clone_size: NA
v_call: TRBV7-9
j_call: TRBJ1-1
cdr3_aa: CASSPPGTEAFF
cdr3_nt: TGTGCCAGCAGCCCCCCGGGCACTGAAGCTTTCTTT

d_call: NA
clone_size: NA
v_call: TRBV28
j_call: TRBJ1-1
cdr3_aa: CASSPRGGWSAEAFF
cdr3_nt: TGTGCCAGCAGCCCACGGGGAGGGTGGTCCGCTGAAGCTTTCTTT

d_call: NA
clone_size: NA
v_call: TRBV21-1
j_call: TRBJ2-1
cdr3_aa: CASSRGTSGFVEQFF
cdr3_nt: TGTGCCAGCAGCCGCGGGACTAGCGGCTTCGTTGAGCAGTTCTTC

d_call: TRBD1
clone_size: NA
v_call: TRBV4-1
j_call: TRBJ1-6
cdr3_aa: CASSQPRDRVSPLHF
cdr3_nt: TGCGCCAGCAGCCAGCCCCGGGACAGAGTTTCACCCCTCCACTTT

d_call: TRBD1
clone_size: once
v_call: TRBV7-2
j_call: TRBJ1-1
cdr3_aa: CASRPPGQGALTEAFF
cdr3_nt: TGTGCCAGCAGACCCCCGGGACAGGGGGCTCTCACTGAAGCTTTCTTT

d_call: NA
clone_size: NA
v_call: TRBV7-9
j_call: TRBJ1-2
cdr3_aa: CASSLALGGGAYGYTF
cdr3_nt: TGTGCCAGCAGCTTAGCTTTGGGTGGGGGAGCCTATGGCTACACCTTC

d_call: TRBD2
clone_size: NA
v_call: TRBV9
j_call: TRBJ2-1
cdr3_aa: CASSVGAGVPNEQFF
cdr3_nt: TGTGCCAGCAGCGTAGGGGCGGGAGTTCCCAATGAGCAGTTCTTC

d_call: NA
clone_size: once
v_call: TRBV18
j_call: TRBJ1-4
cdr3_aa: CASSRGGPTEKLFF
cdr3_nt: TGTGCCAGCTCACGAGGGGGGCCAACTGAAAAACTGTTTTTT

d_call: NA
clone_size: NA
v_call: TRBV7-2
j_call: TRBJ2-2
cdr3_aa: CASSRSGTGNTGELFF
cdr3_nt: TGTGCCAGCAGCCGATCCGGGACGGGGAACACCGGGGAGCTGTTTTTT

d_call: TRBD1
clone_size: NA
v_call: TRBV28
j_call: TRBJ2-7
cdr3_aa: CARDRCPYEQYF
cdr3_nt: TGTGCCCGGGACAGGTGCCCCTACGAGCAGTACTTC

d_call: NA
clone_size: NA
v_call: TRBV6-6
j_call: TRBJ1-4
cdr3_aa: CAISPDPRRGEKLFF
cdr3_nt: TGTGCCATCAGCCCCGACCCAAGGAGGGGTGAAAAACTGTTTTTT

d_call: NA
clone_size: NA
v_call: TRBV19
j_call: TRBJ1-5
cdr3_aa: CASSTGHTNQPQHF
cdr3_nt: TGTGCCAGTAGTACGGGACACACAAATCAGCCCCAGCATTTT

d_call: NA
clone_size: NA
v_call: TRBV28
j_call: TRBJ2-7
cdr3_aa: CASTYRPDQWEVEQYF
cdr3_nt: TGTGCCAGCACCTACCGCCCGGACCAGTGGGAGGTGGAGCAGTACTTC

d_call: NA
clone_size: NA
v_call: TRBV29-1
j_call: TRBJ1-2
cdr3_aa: CSTHGYTF
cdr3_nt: TGCAGCACCCATGGCTACACCTTC

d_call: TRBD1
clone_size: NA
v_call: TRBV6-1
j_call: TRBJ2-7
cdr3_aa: CASSVWDRGNYEQYF
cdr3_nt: TGTGCCAGCAGTGTCTGGGACAGGGGGAACTACGAGCAGTACTTC

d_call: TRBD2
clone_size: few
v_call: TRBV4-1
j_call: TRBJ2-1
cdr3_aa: CASSPGGWTYNEQFF
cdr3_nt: TGCGCCAGCAGCCCGGGAGGTTGGACCTACAATGAGCAGTTCTTC

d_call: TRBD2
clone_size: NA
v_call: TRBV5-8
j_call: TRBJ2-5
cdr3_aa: CASSFGSGGQETQYF
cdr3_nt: TGTGCCAGCAGCTTTGGTAGCGGGGGGCAAGAGACCCAGTACTTC

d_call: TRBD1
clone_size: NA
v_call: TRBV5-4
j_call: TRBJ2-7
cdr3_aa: CAARTDRAYEQYF
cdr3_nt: TGTGCCGCCCGGACCGACAGGGCCTACGAGCAGTACTTC

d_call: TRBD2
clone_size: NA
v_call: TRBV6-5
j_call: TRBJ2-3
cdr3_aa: CASQRDLGTDTQYF
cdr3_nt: TGTGCCAGCCAGCGGGATCTGGGGACAGATACGCAGTATTTT

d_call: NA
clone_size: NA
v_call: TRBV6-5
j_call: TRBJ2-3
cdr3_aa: CASRATDAWPDTQYF
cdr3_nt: TGTGCCAGCAGGGCGACTGACGCGTGGCCAGATACGCAGTATTTT

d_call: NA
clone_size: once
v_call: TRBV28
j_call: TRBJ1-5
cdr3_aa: CASSSGTPVRNQPQHF
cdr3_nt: TGTGCCAGCAGTTCAGGGACCCCCGTGAGGAATCAGCCCCAGCATTTT

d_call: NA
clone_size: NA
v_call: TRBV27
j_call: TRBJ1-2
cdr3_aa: CASSPQDRVYGYTF
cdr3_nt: TGTGCCAGCAGTCCACAGGATAGGGTCTATGGCTACACCTTC

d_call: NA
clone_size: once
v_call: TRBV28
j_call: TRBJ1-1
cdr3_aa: CASSLSVWGGPDTEAFF
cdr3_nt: TGTGCCAGCAGTTTATCGGTGTGGGGGGGGCCGGACACTGAAGCTTTCTTT

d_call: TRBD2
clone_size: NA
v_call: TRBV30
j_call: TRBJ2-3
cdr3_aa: CAWNKAGSTDTQYF
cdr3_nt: TGTGCCTGGAATAAAGCGGGAAGCACAGATACGCAGTATTTT

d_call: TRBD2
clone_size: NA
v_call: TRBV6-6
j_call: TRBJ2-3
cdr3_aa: CASRPTSGRGTDTQYF
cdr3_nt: TGTGCCAGCAGGCCGACTAGCGGGAGAGGGACAGATACGCAGTATTTT